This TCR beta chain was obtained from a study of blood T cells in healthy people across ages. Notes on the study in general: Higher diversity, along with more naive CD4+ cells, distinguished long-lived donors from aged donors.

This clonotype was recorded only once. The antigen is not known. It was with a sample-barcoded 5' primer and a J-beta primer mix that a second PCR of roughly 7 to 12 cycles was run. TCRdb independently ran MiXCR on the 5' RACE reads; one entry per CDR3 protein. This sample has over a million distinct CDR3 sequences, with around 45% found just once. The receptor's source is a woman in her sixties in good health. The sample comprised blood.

The CDR3 spells CASNWATRQPNYGYTF. As DNA, the CDR3 is TGTGCCAGCAATTGGGCCACCAGACAACCTAACTATGGCTACACCTTC. The chain links TRBV28 to TRBJ1-2, with D unresolved. Germline values: CDR1 MDHEN, CDR2 SYDVKM. V was shortened by 7 bases and J by 0 bases, with 18 bases between the two germline ends. The CDR3 is 16 amino acids.